Detailed here is one T cell receptor beta chain. Which antigen it targets is not known. A read error is likely, as this CDR3 ends without the conserved phenylalanine or tryptophan. The DNA is omitted, as the CDR3 cannot be located on it reliably, and the CDR3 follows TCRdb's listing. The cohort was made up of 650 to 700 healthy bone marrow donors. Cohort members were all nominally healthy when sampled, although unrecorded immune exposures were likely present. The donor tested CMV seronegative and was one of the 352 seronegative cohort members. A peripheral blood sample was collected from each donor, and TCR beta sequencing was performed on peripheral blood mononuclear cells. The Qiagen DNeasy Blood Extraction Kit was used to extract genomic DNA from the blood cell samples. The data originate from a study of cytomegalovirus exposure and HLA in healthy donors (dated by TCRdb to the late 2010s). Study-wide context: In an earlier analysis of fewer than 750 of the donors, less than 350 Gb of sequence data and 120 million or so unique TCR beta sequences from approximately 180 million T cells were reported. Using immunosequencing, the study profiled T cell repertoires from some 670 subjects and related those repertoires to cytomegalovirus serostatus. Donor age, sex, ethnicity and CMV serostatus were compiled alongside the repertoire data. On average, 235,054 unique TCR beta nucleotide sequences were sequenced per donor among several hundred genotyped donors of the cohort, with roughly 18% of those sequences being non-productive. An earlier analysis of 500 to 750 of the donors applied high-throughput TCR beta sequencing to assess whether each TCR beta V gene segment acted as functional or pseudogenic. All discovery cohort repertoires had been generated using a single sequencing platform. Rather than using new phenotypic data, the later analysis identified candidate immune exposures from TCR beta sequences and from how often those sequences occurred across donors. To predict cytomegalovirus infection status, the study brought together high-throughput TCR immunosequencing, statistical association of individual TCRs with disease status, and machine learning. An early release covering roughly 640 HLA-typed donors comprised about 300 gigabases of sequencing data and 85 million or so unique TCR sequences. In addition to the first cohort of about 650 subjects, a separate validation cohort of 130 or so different subjects was used. The study aimed to test whether signatures of past pathogen exposure could be identified by cataloging public T cell receptors. A handful of DR-DQ haplotypes were handled as single units for association and clustering because linkage in the cohort was strong. The genetic ancestry cluster associated with self-reported Caucasian donors included around four fifths of the 350 to 500 genotyped donors. A later analysis re-examined previously published TCR beta repertoires from around 670 donors and added high-resolution HLA genotyping to investigate patterns of TCR occurrence. HLA typing included class I and class II loci at four-digit resolution. A later genetic analysis took genome-wide SNP genotypes for about three fifths of the 666 donors and used that subset as a discovery cohort. Typing coverage varied by locus: about 620-630 donors for A, B, C, DRB1 and DQB1; approximately 520 for DQA1; more than 600 for DPA1; approximately 490 for DPB1.

The library was built by means of the immunoSEQ multiplex PCR assay. The multiplex PCR relied on a mix of 60 forward primers for TCR Vbeta segments and 13 reverse primers for TCR Jbeta segments. A multiplex PCR assay on genomic DNA amplified the CDR3 region of rearranged TCR beta genes. Amplified TCR beta libraries were sequenced as 87-base-pair reads on the Illumina HiSeq System. In the paper's pipeline: A later analysis counted about 80 million unique TCR beta chains across the 666 repertoires, and approximately 11 million of these chains were shared by at least two donors. A nearest-neighbor algorithm error-corrected the raw reads and collapsed the reads into unique sequences, merging closely related sequences to remove PCR and sequencing errors. V, D and J gene segments were assigned by aligning CDR3 sequences to IMGT reference sequences. For a sequence to be retained, a match of at least six nucleotides was required to both a V gene segment and a J gene segment. A rearrangement counted as productive if the CDR3 had no stop codons and remained in frame with V and J, and every other rearrangement counted as non-productive. Following IMGT convention, CDR3 was defined as the stretch from the second conserved V-encoded cysteine to the conserved J-encoded phenylalanine. Sequences without an unambiguous match to a single V gene segment were excluded from the earlier analysis of 500 to 700 of the donors. In an earlier analysis of 587 of the donors, V segments were called functional above 56.7% productive rearrangements and were called segregating when the between-donor standard deviation exceeded 5%. A statistical classification framework was built for diagnosing cytomegalovirus status from the catalog of TCR beta chain sequences. In a later analysis, TCR nucleotide sequences were compared against IMGT/GENE-DB human TR gene sequences so that V and J genes could be assigned. Using the TCRdist pipeline, a later analysis assigned CDR3 sequences along with most-parsimonious VDJ recombination scenarios. In a later analysis, each TCR beta chain was defined by its CDR3 amino acid sequence together with its V-gene family, and reads lacking a unique V-gene family were excluded. A later analysis removed 450 to 600 highly shared, low-generation-probability nucleotide sequences to deal with suspected cross-contamination and a sequencing artifact. A later analysis calculated a clonal expansion index for each public chain from normalized within-repertoire ranks of inferred template counts. In a later analysis, generation probabilities were computed using a VDJ recombination model fitted to out-of-frame rearrangements, and the results were checked against IGoR. A later analysis scored TCR-TCR, TCR-HLA and TCR-CMV co-occurrence with hypergeometric tests, applying a repertoire-size bias correction to TCR pairs. In a later analysis, false discovery rates were estimated by permuting HLA or CMV assignments 20 times. In a later analysis, co-occurring TCRs were grouped with DBSCAN, and TCRdist sequence similarity was added when clustering was performed within HLA-allele-positive subsets. For co-occurrence clustering, repertoires with fewer than 30,000 or more than 120,000 public chains were excluded, along with a handful of repertoires with anomalous nucleotide sharing. TCRdb took this table from immuneACCESS and kept in-frame rearrangements with V and J called. Such tables lack part of the clones; where checked against another copy, unresolved V genes explain under half of the gap, and the rest is unexplained. V, J and clone size are those of that table, while D and trimming were read from the DNA. Present in this sample are roughly 93,000 clones, about 82% of which were seen just once. The top ten clones comprise less than 8% of the sample.

CDR1 and CDR2 were assigned from the germline V gene as MGHDK and SYGVNS. The CDR3 spans 10 residues, counting both ends. Study-wide findings and limitations: The classifier was reported to diagnose cytomegalovirus status with high specificity and sensitivity in both the original cohort and the validation cohort. The study listed 150 to 200 TCR beta chains as associated with cytomegalovirus. A group of highly shared sequence variants was considered likely to be a technical artifact of the sequencing pipeline. The earlier analysis of fewer than 750 of the donors excluded 15 to 20 rarely observed V segments, including chromosome 9 orphons, because counts were too low. The only immune exposure information available for the cohort was CMV serostatus. In a later analysis, the rate of TCR association differed among HLA loci, with DRB1 alleles having the most associated TCRs and HLA-C alleles having the fewest. In a later analysis, several top co-occurrence clusters were reported to appear linked to parvovirus B19, influenza, CMV and Epstein-Barr virus. Specific HLA alleles were associated with roughly 17,000 TCR beta sequences at a false discovery rate of 0.05 in a later analysis. A further reported finding was that TCR beta sequences accurately predicted the HLA-A and HLA-B alleles for most subjects in the first cohort. V-gene and J-gene trimming of TCR beta chains was associated with a missense DCLRE1C variant in a later genetic analysis, and the association was replicated in an independent cohort. Linkage disequilibrium might explain the correlated functional status among segregating V segments, but an unknown experimental factor could not be ruled out. Most CMV-associated TCR beta chains appeared to be HLA-restricted in a later analysis, and the HLA associations seemed to be driven largely by CMV exposure. The authors suggested that the approach could potentially be extended to other disease states and immunological phenotypes. Because HLA typing was unavailable for some donors at each locus, only the typed subset was used in association tests. Assigning TCR associations to individual alleles was difficult when HLA alleles, especially DR and DQ, strongly co-occurred. A later analysis found that HLA-associated TCR beta chains were more clonally expanded and had lower generation probabilities than equally common non-associated chains. Because the 87-base-pair reads could not distinguish some IMGT-functional V segments, including TRBV6-2 and TRBV6-3, those segments were excluded. Across donors, most TCR sequences were observed very rarely, whereas some public TCRs were present in many individuals. A few of the identified cytomegalovirus-associated TCR beta chains were confirmed in vitro to be specific for cytomegalovirus antigens. Broadly in line with IMGT annotations, most TCR beta V segments showed up in productive rearrangements about 90% or about 30% of the time in an earlier analysis of several hundred of the donors. Roughly uniform sequencing depth across donors was assumed in presence/absence analyses, although this assumption may not hold. This cohort had only TCR beta chains sequenced, and the lack of alpha or paired-chain data limited which features could be detected. A later genetic analysis reported fewer N-insertions in productive TCRs among donors in an Asian-associated ancestry cluster than the roughly 620-donor mean.

The sample consisted of PBMCs. The receptor comes from a man aged 25-45 years in good health and CMV-seronegative. This chain is built from TRBV25-1 and TRBJ1-5. The CDR3 reads as follows: CASTLKGGAG.